In this sample, the clone carrying this T cell receptor beta chain turned up once. Its antigen is not identified. The germline CDR1 and CDR2 sequences are MNHGY and SAAAGT. V lost 6 bases to trimming and J lost 3 bases, with 11 bases between them. This CDR3 spans 13 amino acids. The source of the sample is a study of T cell repertoires in cytomegalovirus infection. Whole-study findings and limits: HLA-C-restricted CMV clonotypes gave the most frequent clonotype in two of eight donors.

One entry per CDR3 protein, called by TCRdb with MiXCR from the reads. The repertoire includes around 100,000 distinct CDR3 sequences, roughly two fifths of them detected once, and roughly 74% sits in the top ten. The chain links TRBV6-8 to TRBJ1-1, with D perhaps TRBD1 (5 bases). This clonotype was sampled from a human donor in good health (CMV status not recorded). Some clones in this sample may be carry-over from other donors' samples. Sequenced material: CD8+ T cells from cultured PBMCs, taken from culture after CMV antigen stimulation. The CDR3 DNA follows: TGTGCCAGCAGGAGGGGAGGGGACACTGAAGCTTTCTTT. Its protein is CASRRGGDTEAFF.